A single sample is the source of the 30 T cell receptor beta chains below, sequenced in a study of graft-versus-host responses after intestinal transplantation. The repertoire was sequenced with immunoSEQ multiplex PCR; TCRdb's copy has only in-frame clones and lacks some. The table lists about 70,000 clones, roughly 88% of them singletons. No antigen is known for these receptors. The sample in question was unstimulated CD8+ T cells sorted from spleen or lymph node cells, obtained before intestinal transplant. The origin of the receptors is a human donor who received an intestinal transplant.

The chain couples TRBV2 to TRBJ1-1, with 7 bases aligning to TRBD1. Germline CDR1 is SNHLY and CDR2 is FYNNEI. After removal of 10 bases from V and 0 bases from J, the junction contained 5 bases not matched to a gene. This CDR3 contains 13 residues. CDR3: CATLGQMNTEAFF. The CDR3 DNA sequence: TGTGCCACCCTGGGACAGATGAACACTGAAGCTTTCTTT.

The chain is built from TRBV7-2 and TRBJ2-7; D unresolved. The germline gives CDR1 SGHTA, CDR2 FQGNSA. Trimming pared 2 bases from V and 3 bases from J, leaving 11 bases between. The CDR3 has 14 amino acids. CDR3 DNA sequence: TGTGCCAGCAGCTTATCACCTACAGTCTACGAGCAGTACTTC. This translates into CASSLSPTVYEQYF.

This clone was counted a single time. J is TRBJ2-1 and V is TRBV13; 9 bases agree with TRBD2. Germline V gene sequence: CDR1 PRHDT, CDR2 FYEKMQ (reference sequence). This CDR3 is 16 amino acids long. The J segment lost 2 bases and the V segment lost 5 bases, leaving 7 bases of the junction unmatched. The CDR3 DNA reads as TGTGCCAGCAGCCCCCCGGCGGGGGGGCCCTACAATGAGCAGTTCTTC. Translating gives CASSPPAGGPYNEQFF.

The rearrangement links TRBV5-6 to TRBJ2-1, with D perhaps matching TRBD1 (5 bases). This CDR3 is 11 amino acids long. Between the trimmed V and J ends, which lost 5 bases and 9 bases, there was a span of 9 bases. Germline CDR1 SGHDT, CDR2 YYEEEE. The DNA of the CDR3 is TGTGCCAGCAGATGGGGCGGTGAGCAGTTCTTC. Translating it yields CASRWGGEQFF.

This clone was observed once. This chain connects TRBV5-1 to TRBJ2-7; no reliable D call. Trimming took off 0 bases at V and 6 bases at J, with 10 bases between the two ends. The CDR3 totals 13 residues. CDR1 SGHRS and CDR2 YFSETQ come from the germline V gene. The CDR3 loop is CASSLARPGEQYF. CDR3 bases: TGCGCCAGCAGCTTGGCCCGACCGGGCGAGCAGTACTTC.

The CDR3 DNA reads as TGCGCCAGCAGCCGGGGGGGCTTAGCCTATGGCTACACCTTC. This gives the protein CASSRGGLAYGYTF. This chain joins TRBV4-1 and TRBJ1-2; D possibly corresponds to TRBD1 (6 bases). V gave up 4 bases and J gave up 4 bases, with 13 bases separating them. The CDR3 sequence is 14 residues long. Germline V lookup: CDR1 MGHRA, CDR2 YSYEKL.

This chain connects TRBV19 to TRBJ2-7; perhaps TRBD2 as D (6 bases). Trimming removed 3 bases at V and 2 bases at J, with 11 bases between. The CDR3 runs 14 residues. In germline, CDR1 is LNHDA, CDR2 SQIVND (reference sequence). The CDR3 reads CASSIGGKTYEQYF. CDR3 DNA: TGTGCCAGTAGTATCGGGGGAAAAACCTACGAGCAGTACTTC. The whole variable domain, filled in from reference TRBV19 and TRBJ2-7, reads DGGITQSPKYLFRKEGQNVTLSCEQNLNHDAMYWYRQDPGQGLRLIYYSQIVNDFQKGDIAEGYSVSREKKESFPLTVTSAQKNPTAFYLCASSIGGKTYEQYFGPGTRLTVT.

This chain links TRBV5-1 with TRBJ2-3; possible D gene TRBD1, 5 bases. This CDR3 has 17 amino acids. Trimming removed 4 bases at V and 1 base at J, with 19 bases between. The V gene's germline CDR1 is SGHRS and CDR2 YFSETQ. The CDR3: CASSGHQTRPGTDTQYF. The CDR3 DNA follows: TGCGCCAGCAGCGGACACCAAACCCGCCCTGGCACAGATACGCAGTATTTT.

This chain links TRBV9 with TRBJ2-3; 8 positions match TRBD1. The V gene end was trimmed by 3 bases and the J gene end by 2 bases; junction bases not matched to a gene: 5. The CDR3 runs 15 residues. In germline, CDR1 is SGDLS, CDR2 YYNGEE. CDR3 residues: CASSGRTGPTDTQYF. CDR3 nucleotide sequence: TGTGCCAGCAGCGGCCGGACAGGGCCCACAGATACGCAGTATTTT.

A single count supports this clone. This chain connects TRBV10-3 to TRBJ1-6; D might be TRBD1 (6 bases). V lost 2 bases to trimming and J lost 7 bases, with 12 bases between them. The germline V gene encodes CDR1 ENHRY and CDR2 SYGVKD. This CDR3 has 15 amino acids. CDR3 sequence (DNA): TGTGCCATCAGTGAGGAGAAGGACAGAAATTCACCCCTCCACTTT. This translates into CAISEEKDRNSPLHF.

The chain is built from TRBV7-6 and TRBJ1-2; TRBD1 is a possible D gene (6 bases). Germline values: CDR1 SGHVS, CDR2 FNYEAQ. The V and J ends lost 4 bases and 8 bases respectively, with 23 bases between them. This CDR3 is built from 16 residues. The CDR3 reads CASSSPRVVYREGYTF. CDR3 bases: TGTGCCAGCAGCTCCCCAAGGGTGGTTTACAGGGAAGGCTACACCTTC.

The rearrangement uses TRBV4-1 and TRBJ2-7; 8 positions agree with TRBD1. The CDR3 has 13 amino acids. Per germline, CDR1 MGHRA and CDR2 YSYEKL. Trimming took 4 bases from V and 4 from J; bases not matched to a gene: 3. CDR3 sequence: CASSPGQEYEQYF. As DNA, the CDR3 is TGCGCCAGCAGCCCGGGACAGGAGTACGAGCAGTACTTC.

The chain combines TRBV5-8 with TRBJ2-2; D not resolved. The CDR3 runs 13 residues. Germline assignment: CDR1 SGHTS and CDR2 YDEGEE. Trimming cost V 2 bases and J 3 bases, with 5 bases left between them. The CDR3 loop reads CASSLHDTGELFF. CDR3 nucleotide sequence: TGTGCCAGCAGCTTACATGACACCGGGGAGCTGTTTTTT.

The CDR3 region has the DNA TGTGCCAGTAGTATAGCAGATGCCTACGAGCAGTACTTC. It codes for CASSIADAYEQYF. The rearrangement uses TRBV19 and TRBJ2-7; D is uncertain. The germline V and J ends were trimmed by 1 base and 2 bases, with 6 bases remaining between them. Germline CDR1 LNHDA, CDR2 SQIVND (reference sequence). The CDR3 covers 13 residues.

The V gene is TRBV7-9, the J gene TRBJ1-5; TRBD1 aligns across 8 bases. V lost 5 bases, J lost 5 bases, and 5 bases stayed unmatched. Germline V gene lookup returns CDR1 SEHNR and CDR2 FQNEAQ (reference sequence). CDR3 size: 14 residues. In DNA form, the CDR3 reads TGTGCCAGCAGCAAACAGACAGGGGATCAGCCCCAGCATTTT. Translation: CASSKQTGDQPQHF.

This chain connects TRBV16 to TRBJ1-2; TRBD1 might be the D (5 bases). CDR1 is KGHSY and CDR2 is FQNENV in the germline V gene. V was clipped by 4 bases and J by 4 bases, with 13 bases between them. This CDR3 spans 14 amino acids. The CDR3 DNA reads as TGTGCCAGCAGCCGCTGGGGGGGAAGCTATGGCTACACCTTC. Translation gives CASSRWGGSYGYTF.

This chain joins TRBV9 and TRBJ1-2; 10 bases are a match to TRBD1. Germline-derived CDR1 and CDR2 are SGDLS and YYNGEE. The V segment lost 2 bases and the J segment 4 bases; nucleotides outside the gene matches: 2. This CDR3 has 14 residues. CDR3 sequence (DNA): TGTGCCAGCAGCGTTGGACAGGGGGTCTATGGCTACACCTTC. This codes for CASSVGQGVYGYTF.

The rearrangement uses TRBV12-5 and TRBJ2-3; 8 bases align to TRBD2. Germline CDR1 LGHNT, CDR2 FRNRAP. The CDR3 consists of 15 residues. V gave up 6 bases and J gave up 6 bases; unmatched junction bases: 11. This CDR3 reads CASGAPGLDGDTQYF. The CDR3, as DNA: TGTGCTAGTGGAGCCCCGGGACTAGATGGCGATACGCAGTATTTT.

V usage is TRBV27 and J usage is TRBJ2-5, with 8 positions matching TRBD2. This CDR3 is built from 14 residues. Trimming cost V 5 bases and J 10 bases; bases outside gene matches: 12. Germline V gene sequence: CDR1 MNHEY, CDR2 SMNVEV (reference sequence). DNA of the CDR3: TGTGCCAGCAGTCCCGGACTAGCCGGGCCCGGCCAGTACTTC. This encodes CASSPGLAGPGQYF.

The chain recombines TRBV13 with TRBJ1-2; the match to TRBD1 covers 8 bases. This CDR3 contains 15 residues. The germline V gene has CDR1 PRHDT and CDR2 FYEKMQ (reference sequence). V was clipped by 1 base and J by 4 bases; unmatched bases: 5. The CDR3 bases are TGTGCCAGCAGCTTAGAGACAGGGGTGTTCTATGGCTACACCTTC. It is translated as CASSLETGVFYGYTF.

This sequence joins TRBV9 and TRBJ1-1, with 7 bases fitting TRBD1. The CDR3 extends over 13 amino acids. The germline V gene has CDR1 SGDLS and CDR2 YYNGEE. J gave up 6 bases and V 3 bases, and 5 bases lay outside the gene matches. CDR3: CASSGGQAPEAFF. In DNA form, the CDR3 reads TGTGCCAGCAGCGGAGGACAGGCACCTGAAGCTTTCTTT.

This chain joins TRBV2 and TRBJ1-2; D is possibly TRBD1 (5 bases). Germline V gene sequence: CDR1 SNHLY, CDR2 FYNNEI. This CDR3 is built from 12 residues. Trimming removed 4 bases at V and 8 bases at J, with 11 bases between. The CDR3 DNA reads TGTGCCAGCAGTGGTCCCCAGGGAGGCTACACCTTC. The encoded protein is CASSGPQGGYTF.

The chain joins TRBV5-1 to TRBJ1-3; D remains ambiguous. The CDR3 runs 13 residues. Trimming left V 0 bases short and J 5 bases short, with 6 bases between. Germline V CDR1 and CDR2: SGHRS, YFSETQ. The CDR3 DNA reads TGCGCCAGCAGCTTGGGGGCCCGAAACACCATATATTTT. The encoded protein is CASSLGARNTIYF.

This clone occurred a few times. The chain is built from TRBV7-3 and TRBJ2-1; 7 bases fit TRBD2. Germline-derived CDR1 and CDR2 are SGHTA and FQGTGA. The CDR3 has 15 amino acids. The trim removed 4 bases at V and 2 bases at J, leaving 5 bases unmatched. For the CDR3, the DNA is TGTGCCAGCAGCTCGACGGGGGGAGCCTACAATGAGCAGTTCTTC. Translating gives CASSSTGGAYNEQFF.

The chain carries TRBV7-2 and TRBJ1-2; D call uncertain. V lost 3 bases and J 4 bases, leaving 12 bases between the germline ends. The CDR3 is 14 amino acids. The germline V gene has CDR1 SGHTA and CDR2 FQGNSA. DNA for the CDR3: TGTGCCAGCAGCTTCGAGGGATTGGTCTATGGCTACACCTTC. Encoded protein: CASSFEGLVYGYTF.

V and J are TRBV6-6 and TRBJ2-7, with TRBD1 matching 9 bases. Germline assignment: CDR1 MNHNY and CDR2 SVGAGI (reference sequence). Trimming removed 6 bases from V and 5 bases from J; junction bases left unmatched: 5. The CDR3 runs to 13 residues. CDR3: CASSEQGANEQYF. CDR3 nucleotide sequence: TGTGCCAGCAGCGAACAGGGGGCGAACGAGCAGTACTTC.

The chain employs TRBV2 and TRBJ1-1, with D unclear. The CDR3 consists of 12 residues. With 10 bases removed from V and 4 bases from J, the gap between germline ends came to 13 bases. Germline loops: CDR1 SNHLY, CDR2 FYNNEI. The CDR3 sequence is CATNQETTEAFF. CDR3 in DNA: TGTGCCACAAATCAGGAAACCACTGAAGCTTTCTTT.

This rearrangement joins TRBV5-5 to TRBJ2-7; 9 bases agree with TRBD1. The V gene's germline CDR1 is SGHKS and CDR2 YYEKEE (reference sequence). The CDR3 runs 14 residues. V dropped 4 bases and J dropped 3; count of bases not matched to a gene: 5. The CDR3: CASSPGTGIYEQYF. In DNA form, the CDR3 reads TGTGCCAGCAGCCCTGGGACAGGGATCTACGAGCAGTACTTC.

V and J are TRBV5-8 and TRBJ2-2; possible D gene TRBD1, 5 bases. V dropped 0 bases and J dropped 6 bases, with 6 bases sitting between them. Germline CDR1 SGHTS, CDR2 YDEGEE. This CDR3 has 13 residues. This CDR3 is CASSLGGPGELFF. DNA for the CDR3: TGTGCCAGCAGCTTGGGGGGCCCCGGGGAGCTGTTTTTT.

The rearrangement uses TRBV19 and TRBJ1-5; D unresolved. The V end lost 6 bases, the J end lost 4 bases, and 10 bases lay between the germline ends. Germline V gene data show CDR1 as LNHDA and CDR2 as SQIVND (reference sequence). CDR3 length equals 13 residues. The CDR3 nucleotides read TGTGCCAGTAGGGCGGCGGGAAATCAGCCCCAGCATTTT. This translates into CASRAAGNQPQHF.